This T cell receptor beta chain was captured by sequencing in a study of T cells after yellow fever vaccination. Whole-study results and caveats: Though weaker, the secondary response peaked faster, on day 5 versus 15.

In this sample, this clonotype turned up many times. No antigen is known for it. Looked up from germline, CDR1 is MNHNY and CDR2 is SVGAGI (reference sequence). CDR3 length equals 15 residues. Trimming at V came to 4 bases and at J to 4 bases, leaving 9 bases not matched to a gene. In TCRdb, the 5' RACE reads were re-called with MiXCR into one record per CDR3 protein. Of 230,000 or so distinct CDR3 sequences detected, 3.6% appear once; the ten largest clones hold about a fifth. This sequence joins TRBV6-6 and TRBJ2-5; 7 bases are shared with TRBD1. The sequencing used PBMCs, collected 15 days after the yellow fever booster vaccination. The clonotype was recovered from a man between 18 and 29 years old who received the YFV17D yellow fever vaccine. The CDR3 DNA reads TGTGCCAGCAGTTTCTTAACAGGGGACGGAGAGACCCAGTACTTC. Amino acid sequence: CASSFLTGDGETQYF.